This TCR beta chain was captured by sequencing in a study of blood T cell repertoires in COVID-19. Trimming cost V 3 bases and J 7 bases, with 7 bases left between them. The germline CDR1 and CDR2 sequences are MDHEN and SYDVKM. The CDR3 has 12 amino acids. Some clones are missing from TCRdb's copy, which holds only in-frame ones; the method was immunoSEQ multiplex PCR. The repertoire holds some 200,000 clones, roughly 79% seen once, with 9.5% to 15% in the top ten. This receptor was identified in a woman aged 80 or over with COVID-19, enrolled during active disease. Sequenced sample: peripheral blood. This chain joins TRBV28 and TRBJ1-3; D is uncertain. This chain's CDR3 is CASSFSRNTIYF. CDR3 nucleotide sequence: TGTGCCAGCAGTTTCTCCAGGAACACCATATATTTT.